Sequencing of this TCR beta chain was carried out in a study of Ad26.COV2.S vaccination and SARS-CoV-2 variants. CDR3 length: 15 amino acids. J gave up 5 bases and V 5 bases, and 8 bases lay outside the gene matches. Germline CDR1 and CDR2: SGHVS and FNYEAQ. Stated treatment: around 19 received Ad26.COV2.S at low or high dose, single or two shots; 5 received placebo; per-sample allocation not given. Day 63 after the first vaccine or placebo injection was the time point for sampling. Generated by immunoSEQ multiplex PCR, the TCRdb table keeps only in-frame clones and is missing some. Seen here are some 370,000 clones, 80% to 90% observed once, and the top ten hold about 8%.

The material was peripheral blood, obtained in a trial of Ad26.COV2.S vaccine versus placebo. V usage is TRBV7-6 and J usage is TRBJ2-1; 8 bases agree with TRBD2. The source of this sequence is a person between 18 and 65 years old who received the Ad26.COV2.S COVID-19 vaccine or a placebo. The CDR3 sequence: CASSISGAGHNEQFF. The CDR3 region has the DNA TGTGCCAGCAGCATTAGCGGGGCGGGGCACAATGAGCAGTTCTTC.